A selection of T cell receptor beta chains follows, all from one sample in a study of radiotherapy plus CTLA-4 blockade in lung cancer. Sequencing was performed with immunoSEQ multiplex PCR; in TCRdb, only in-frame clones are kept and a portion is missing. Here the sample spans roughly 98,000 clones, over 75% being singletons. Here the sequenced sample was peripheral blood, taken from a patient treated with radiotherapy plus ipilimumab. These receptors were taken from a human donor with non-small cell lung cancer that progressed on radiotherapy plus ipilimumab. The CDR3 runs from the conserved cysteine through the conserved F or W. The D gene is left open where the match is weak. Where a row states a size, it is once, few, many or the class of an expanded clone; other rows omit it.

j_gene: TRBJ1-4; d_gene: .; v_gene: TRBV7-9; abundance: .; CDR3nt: TGTGCCAGCAGCTTTCCAGCGGGGCAGCTTAATGAAAAACTGTTTTTT; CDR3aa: CASSFPAGQLNEKLFF
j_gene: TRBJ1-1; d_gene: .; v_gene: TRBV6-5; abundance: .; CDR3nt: TGTGCCAGCAAAGTCTCCCTGAACACTGAAGCTTTCTTT; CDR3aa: CASKVSLNTEAFF
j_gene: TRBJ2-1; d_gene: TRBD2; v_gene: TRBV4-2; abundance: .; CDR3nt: TGTGCCAGCAGCCAAGTTAGCGGGCATTACAATGAGCAGTTCTTC; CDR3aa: CASSQVSGHYNEQFF
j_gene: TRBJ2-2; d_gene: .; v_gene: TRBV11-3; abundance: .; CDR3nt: TGTGCCAGCAGCTTGGGGGGCGCCGGCGGGGAGCTGTTTTTT; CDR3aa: CASSLGGAGGELFF
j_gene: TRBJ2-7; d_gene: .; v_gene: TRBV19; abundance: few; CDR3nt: TGTGCCAGTACCATGGGCGGGGGCGGCGAGCAGTACTTC; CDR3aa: CASTMGGGGEQYF
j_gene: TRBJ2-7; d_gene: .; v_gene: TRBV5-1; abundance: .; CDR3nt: TGCGCCAGCAGCAATGGTGGGGAGCAGTACTTC; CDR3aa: CASSNGGEQYF
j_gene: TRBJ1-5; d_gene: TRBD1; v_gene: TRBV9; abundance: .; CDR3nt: TGTGCCAGCAGCGTAGGACAGGGCGTCGATCAGCCCCAGCATTTT; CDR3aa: CASSVGQGVDQPQHF
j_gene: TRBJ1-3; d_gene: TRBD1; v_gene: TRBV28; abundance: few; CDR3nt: TGTGCCAGCACCTCTGTCCCTCAGGGGGCGGTTGGAAACACCATATATTTT; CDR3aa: CASTSVPQGAVGNTIYF
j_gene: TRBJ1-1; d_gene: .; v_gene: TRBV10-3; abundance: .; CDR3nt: TGTGCCATCACCAACAAGAACACTGAAGCTTTCTTT; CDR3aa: CAITNKNTEAFF
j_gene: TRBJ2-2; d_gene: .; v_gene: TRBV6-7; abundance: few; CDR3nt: TGTGCCAGCACAAAACGCCCGCCTGGGAGCTGGACCGGGGAGCTGTTTTTT; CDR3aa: CASTKRPPGSWTGELFF
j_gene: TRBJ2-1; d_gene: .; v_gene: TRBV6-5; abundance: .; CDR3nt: TGTGCCAGCAGTTCTAGAGGGGTCCATGAGCAGTTCTTC; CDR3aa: CASSSRGVHEQFF
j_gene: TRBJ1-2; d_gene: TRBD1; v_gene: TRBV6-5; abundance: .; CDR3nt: TGTGCCAGCAGATCCCTAGACAGGGTAAAGGGCTACACCTTC; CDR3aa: CASRSLDRVKGYTF
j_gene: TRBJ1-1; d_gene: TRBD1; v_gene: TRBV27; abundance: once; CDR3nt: TGTGCCAGCAGTTTATTACAGGGGGGGAACACTGAAGCTTTCTTT; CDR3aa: CASSLLQGGNTEAFF
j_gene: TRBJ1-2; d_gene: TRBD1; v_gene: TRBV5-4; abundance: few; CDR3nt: TGTGCCAGCAGCCCGGACAGGGGTGGCTACACCTTC; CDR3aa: CASSPDRGGYTF
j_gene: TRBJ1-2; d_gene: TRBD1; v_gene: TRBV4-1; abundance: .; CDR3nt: TGCGCCAGCAGCCAAGATATGCGACAGGGTGGCTACACCTTC; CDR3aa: CASSQDMRQGGYTF
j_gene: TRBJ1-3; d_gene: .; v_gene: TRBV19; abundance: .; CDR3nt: TGTGCCAGTAGTATCCGGGGAAACACCATATATTTT; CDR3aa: CASSIRGNTIYF
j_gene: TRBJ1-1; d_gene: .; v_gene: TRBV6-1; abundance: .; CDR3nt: TGTGCCAGCAGTGGAAACACTGAAGCTTCCTTT; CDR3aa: CASSGNTEASF
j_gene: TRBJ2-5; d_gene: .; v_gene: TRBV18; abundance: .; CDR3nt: TGTGCCAGCTCACCAGGGGAGACCCAGTACTTC; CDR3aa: CASSPGETQYF
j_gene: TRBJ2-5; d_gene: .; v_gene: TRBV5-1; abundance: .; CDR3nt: TGCGCCAGCAGTACAGCAGGGCGCGAGACCCAGTACTTC; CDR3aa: CASSTAGRETQYF
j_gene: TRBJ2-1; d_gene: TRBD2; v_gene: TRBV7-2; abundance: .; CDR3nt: TGTGCCAGCAGCTTATTAGCGGGAGTGGGTGAGCAGTTCTTC; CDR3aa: CASSLLAGVGEQFF
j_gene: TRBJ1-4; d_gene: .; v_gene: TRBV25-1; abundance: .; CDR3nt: TGTGCCAGCAGTGAATATAGGGGGGTTGAAAAACTGTTTTTT; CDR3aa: CASSEYRGVEKLFF
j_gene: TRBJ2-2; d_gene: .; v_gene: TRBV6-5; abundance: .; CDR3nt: TGTGCCAGCAGTTACAGCCCGAACACCGGGGAGCTGTTTTTT; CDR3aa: CASSYSPNTGELFF
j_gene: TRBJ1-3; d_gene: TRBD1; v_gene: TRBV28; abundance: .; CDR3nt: TGTGCCAGCAGACCAGGGACAGGGGGTGGAAACACCATATATTTT; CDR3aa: CASRPGTGGGNTIYF
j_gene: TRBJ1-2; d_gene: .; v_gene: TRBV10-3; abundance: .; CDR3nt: TGTGCCATCAGTGATCTCGGGGGGAAGAGTGAGGGCTACACCTTC; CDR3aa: CAISDLGGKSEGYTF
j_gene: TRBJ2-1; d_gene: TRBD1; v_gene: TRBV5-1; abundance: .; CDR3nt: TGCGCCAGCAGCCAGGGGACAGGGGTCTACAATGAGCAGTTCTTC; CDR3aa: CASSQGTGVYNEQFF
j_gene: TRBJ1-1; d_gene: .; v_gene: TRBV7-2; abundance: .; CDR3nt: TGTGCCAGCAGCTCCTCCGGACACACTGAAGCTTTCTTT; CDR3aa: CASSSSGHTEAFF
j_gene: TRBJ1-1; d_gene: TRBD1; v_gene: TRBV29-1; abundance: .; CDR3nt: TGCAGCGCCATGACAGGGGCTTGGACTGAAGCTTTCTTT; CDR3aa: CSAMTGAWTEAFF
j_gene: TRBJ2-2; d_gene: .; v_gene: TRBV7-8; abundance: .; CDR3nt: TGTGCCAGCAGCTCGTTGCGGGACCAGACCGGGGAGCTGTTTTTT; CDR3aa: CASSSLRDQTGELFF
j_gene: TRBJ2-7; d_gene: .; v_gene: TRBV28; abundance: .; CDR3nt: TGTGCCAGCAGTTACAGGCCCTCCTACGAGCAGTACTTC; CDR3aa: CASSYRPSYEQYF
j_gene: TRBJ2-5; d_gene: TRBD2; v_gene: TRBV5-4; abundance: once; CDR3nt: TGTGCCAGCACCTCCCCCGGGACTAGTCAAGAGACCCAGTACTTC; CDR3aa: CASTSPGTSQETQYF
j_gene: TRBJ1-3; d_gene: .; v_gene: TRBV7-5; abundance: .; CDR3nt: TGTGTCAGAAGCTGCGGGACAAGCTCTGGAAACACCATATATTTT; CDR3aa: CVRSCGTSSGNTIYF
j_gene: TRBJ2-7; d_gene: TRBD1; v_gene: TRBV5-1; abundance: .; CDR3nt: TGCGCCAGCAGCAAGGGACAGCCAGCTCCCACCTACGAGCAGTACTTC; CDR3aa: CASSKGQPAPTYEQYF
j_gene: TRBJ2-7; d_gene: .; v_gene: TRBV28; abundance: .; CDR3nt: TGTGCCAGCAGCCCCCTGGGGGGAACCTCCTACGAGCAGTACTTC; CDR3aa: CASSPLGGTSYEQYF
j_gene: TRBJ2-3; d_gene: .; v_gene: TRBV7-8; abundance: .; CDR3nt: TGTGCCAGCAGCCACGGGACCGCGGTAACAGATACGCAGTATTTT; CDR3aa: CASSHGTAVTDTQYF
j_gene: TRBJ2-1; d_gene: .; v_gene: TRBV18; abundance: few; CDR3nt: TGTGCCAGCTCACCGTCGGGAGCAGGAAATGAGCAGTTCTTC; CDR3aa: CASSPSGAGNEQFF
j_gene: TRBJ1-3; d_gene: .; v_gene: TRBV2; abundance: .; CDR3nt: TGTGCCAGCAGGCCCCGGGGGGGTGGAAACACCATATATTTT; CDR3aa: CASRPRGGGNTIYF
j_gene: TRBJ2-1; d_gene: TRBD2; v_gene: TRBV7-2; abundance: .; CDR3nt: TGTGCCAGCAGCCGAAGCGGGAGCGCCCAAAGCAATGAGCAGTTCTTC; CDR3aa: CASSRSGSAQSNEQFF
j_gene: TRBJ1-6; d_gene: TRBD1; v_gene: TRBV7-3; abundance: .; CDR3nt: TGTGCCAGCAGCTTAACGGGAACCTCCCCAGGGGGACCCCTCCACTTT; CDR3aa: CASSLTGTSPGGPLHF
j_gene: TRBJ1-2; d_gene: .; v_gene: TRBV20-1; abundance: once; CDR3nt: TGCAGTGCTAGGGACAGCTTCACCTTC; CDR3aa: CSARDSFTF
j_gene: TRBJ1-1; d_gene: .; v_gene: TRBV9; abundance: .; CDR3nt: TGTGCCAGCAGCGTAGCACAACAGGCAACTGAAGCTTTCTTT; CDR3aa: CASSVAQQATEAFF
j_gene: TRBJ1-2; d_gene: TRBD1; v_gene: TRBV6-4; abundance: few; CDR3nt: TGTGCCAGCAGTGATGCGGTGGACAGGGTAGGGAACTATGGCTACACCTTC; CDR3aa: CASSDAVDRVGNYGYTF
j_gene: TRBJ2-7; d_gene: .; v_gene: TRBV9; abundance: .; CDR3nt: TGTGCCGGCAGCGTAGGTAGAGTTCCCACCTACGAGCAGTACTTC; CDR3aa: CAGSVGRVPTYEQYF
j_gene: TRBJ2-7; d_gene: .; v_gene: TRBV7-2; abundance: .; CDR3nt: TGTGCCAGCAGCTCCGGGATTCCCGAGCAGTACTTC; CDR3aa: CASSSGIPEQYF
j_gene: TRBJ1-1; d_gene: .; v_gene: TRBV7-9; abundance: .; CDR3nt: TGTGCCAGCAGCTTAGAAAGCCTTATGAACACTGAAGCTTTCTTT; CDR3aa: CASSLESLMNTEAFF
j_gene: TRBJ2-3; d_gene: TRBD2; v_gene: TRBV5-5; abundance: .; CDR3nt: TGTGCCAGCAGCTTGAGCCGGACTAGCGGGGGCTCGGGCAGGGATACGCAGTATTTT; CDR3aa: CASSLSRTSGGSGRDTQYF